This TCR beta chain came from a study of radiation and T cells in renal cell carcinoma. Points from the study as a whole: From baseline, blood top tumor clonotypes peaked at 2 weeks post-radiation.

The trim removed 5 bases at V and 9 bases at J, leaving 8 bases unmatched. Germline V lookup: CDR1 MNHNY, CDR2 SVGAGI (reference sequence). This CDR3 is 14 amino acids long. This clone showed up just a few times. Its matching antigen is unknown. This sample's time point: blood 4 weeks post-SBRT, at nephrectomy. Documented treatment: 15 Gy SBRT to primary tumor, nephrectomy 4 weeks later. Nephrectomy followed 15 Gy stereotactic body radiation by 4 weeks. The tumor was a clear cell renal cell carcinoma. Clones were sequenced by immunoSEQ multiplex PCR, and TCRdb holds only the in-frame ones, with some missing. Found here are tens of thousands of clones, 81% of them singletons; the top ten hold about 30%.

The specimen comprised blood, sampled from a patient whose treatment included radiotherapy and nephrectomy. The chain employs TRBV6-6 and TRBJ1-5; 9 nucleotides match TRBD1. The origin of this receptor is a man aged 55 to 69 with renal cell carcinoma. The CDR3: CASSGQGIQGPQHF. In nucleotides, the CDR3 is TGTGCCAGCAGTGGACAGGGGATCCAGGGGCCCCAGCATTTT.